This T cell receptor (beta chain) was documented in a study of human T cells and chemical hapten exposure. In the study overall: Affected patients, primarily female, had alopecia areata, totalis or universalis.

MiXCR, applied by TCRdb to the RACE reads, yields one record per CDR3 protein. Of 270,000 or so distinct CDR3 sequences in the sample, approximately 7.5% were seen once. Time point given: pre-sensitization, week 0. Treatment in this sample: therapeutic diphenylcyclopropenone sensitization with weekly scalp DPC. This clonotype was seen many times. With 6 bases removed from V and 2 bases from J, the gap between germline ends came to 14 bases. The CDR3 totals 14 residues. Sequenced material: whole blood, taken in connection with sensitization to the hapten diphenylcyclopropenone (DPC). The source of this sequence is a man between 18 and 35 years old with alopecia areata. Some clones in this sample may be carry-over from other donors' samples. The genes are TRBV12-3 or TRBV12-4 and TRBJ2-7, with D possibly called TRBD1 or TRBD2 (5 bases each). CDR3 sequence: CASRSQSGPYEQYF. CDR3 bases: TGTGCCAGCAGATCACAATCGGGGCCCTACGAGCAGTACTTC.